What follows is one T cell receptor (beta chain) and its context. The antigen is undetermined. The source of the sample is a study of post-analysis software for immune sequencing data. The study, taken as a whole, reports: Diversity measured as normalized Chao1 was significantly lower in multiple sclerosis patients than in controls.

Unique-molecular-identifier-tagged TCR beta cDNA libraries were used. T cells, about 0.9 to 10 million of them, yielded roughly 550,000 cDNA molecules. TCRdb re-derived calls from the PCR reads in MiXCR, one entry per CDR3 protein. Counted here are hundreds of thousands of distinct CDR3 sequences, 55% to 70% occurring once; the ten biggest clones make up about 11%. Source material: blood. The sequence came from a girl aged 2-9 years with multiple sclerosis.

CDR3 coding DNA: TGTGCCAGCAGCTTATACGGGGATGAGCAGTTCTTC. Its translation is CASSLYGDEQFF. This chain connects TRBV5-6 to TRBJ2-1, with D maybe TRBD2 (5 bases). Trimming shortened V by 2 bases and J by 8 bases, and 8 bases separated the two germline ends. Germline V gene lookup returns CDR1 SGHDT and CDR2 YYEEEE. The CDR3 is made up of 12 amino acids.